The clone carrying this TCR beta chain showed up just once. The antigen remains undetermined. Germline-derived CDR1 and CDR2 are GTSNPN and SVGIG (reference sequence). The CDR3 has 13 amino acids. Trimming stripped 7 bases from V and 2 bases from J, with 11 bases between. The data are from a study of T cell responses to AZD1222 COVID-19 vaccine. Whole-study findings and limits: Sampled repertoires all dated from after the peak T cell response. A rise in Spike-specific TCR breadth and depth followed two AZD1222 doses. Donors skewed white British and female; clonal diversity was possibly underestimated.

Assay: immunoSEQ multiplex PCR; the TCRdb copy retains only in-frame clones and omits some. The sample lists some 80,000 clones, more than 70% occurring once. The sample in question was peripheral blood, obtained 28 days after the second dose of the MenACWY control vaccine. The source of this sequence is an adult who received the MenACWY meningococcal vaccine as a control. The gene calls are TRBV30 and TRBJ1-4; D not certain. The CDR3 nucleotides are TGTGCCTTCACACCGGGCACTAATGAAAAACTGTTTTTT. It specifies CAFTPGTNEKLFF.